One sample yielded the 28 T cell receptor beta chains listed below, sequenced in a study of radiation and T cells in renal cell carcinoma. Repertoires were generated with immunoSEQ multiplex PCR, while TCRdb's copy carries only in-frame clones and drops some. The table shows tens of thousands of clones, with roughly 80% occurring only once. Time point meaning: blood 4 weeks post-SBRT, at nephrectomy. The treatment denotes: 15 Gy SBRT to primary tumor, nephrectomy 4 weeks later. The material was blood, obtained from a patient whose treatment included radiotherapy and nephrectomy. Receptors were obtained from a man aged 60-69 years with renal cell carcinoma.

The chain is built from TRBV5-6 and TRBJ1-2, with D uncertain. CDR1 is SGHDT, CDR2 YYEEEE, per germline. V lost 0 bases and J lost 7, with 7 bases in between. The CDR3 covers 12 residues. The CDR3: CASSLVASGYTF. In nucleotides, the CDR3 is TGTGCCAGCAGCTTGGTGGCGTCTGGCTACACCTTC.

The chain combines TRBV14 with TRBJ2-1, with D possibly being TRBD2 (6 bases). In germline, CDR1 is SGHDN, CDR2 FVKESK. V was cut by 1 base and J by 9 bases, with 10 bases left in between. The CDR3 loop spans 13 amino acids. The CDR3 sequence: CASSQVGAGEQFF. In DNA, the CDR3 is TGTGCCAGCAGCCAAGTAGGAGCGGGTGAGCAGTTCTTC.

V gene TRBV5-4 combines with J gene TRBJ1-1; the D is unclear. Per the germline V gene, CDR1 is SGHNT and CDR2 is YYREEE (reference sequence). V lost 2 bases and J 0 bases, leaving 8 bases between the germline ends. This CDR3 is built from 14 residues. CDR3 nucleotide sequence: TGTGCCAGCAGCTTAGACTTCATGAACACTGAAGCTTTCTTT. It codes for CASSLDFMNTEAFF.

V and J are TRBV5-4 and TRBJ1-2, with 8 bases aligning to TRBD1. CDR1 and CDR2 from the germline V gene are SGHNT and YYREEE (reference sequence). Trimming cost V 4 bases and J 2 bases; bases outside gene matches: 10. This CDR3 has 16 residues. CDR3 sequence reads: CASSPSGQAPNYGYTF. CDR3 sequence (DNA): TGTGCCAGCAGCCCGTCGGGACAGGCGCCGAACTATGGCTACACCTTC.

This clone was detected once. CDR3: CASSQDVKGDQPQHF. CDR3 nucleotides: TGTGCCAGCAGTCAGGACGTCAAGGGGGATCAGCCCCAGCATTTT. The chain employs TRBV6-1 and TRBJ1-5; tentatively, D is TRBD1 (6 bases). This CDR3 is 15 amino acids long. The germline V gene encodes CDR1 MNHNS and CDR2 SASEGT. V was shortened by 5 bases and J by 5 bases, with 16 bases between the two germline ends.

V and J are TRBV19 and TRBJ2-1; 7 bases agree with TRBD2. CDR3 length: 15 amino acids. V dropped 5 bases and J dropped 0; count of bases not matched to a gene: 4. Germline lookup yields CDR1 LNHDA and CDR2 SQIVND (reference sequence). CDR3: CASSAGDPSYNEQFF. For the CDR3, the DNA is TGTGCCAGTAGTGCGGGGGACCCCTCCTACAATGAGCAGTTCTTC. The whole variable domain, filled in from reference TRBV19 and TRBJ2-1, reads DGGITQSPKYLFRKEGQNVTLSCEQNLNHDAMYWYRQDPGQGLRLIYYSQIVNDFQKGDIAEGYSVSREKKESFPLTVTSAQKNPTAFYLCASSAGDPSYNEQFFGPGTRLTVL.

This chain connects TRBV5-1 to TRBJ2-3; D is uncertain. Germline-derived CDR1 and CDR2 are SGHRS and YFSETQ. The CDR3 runs 18 residues. Trimming removed 7 bases from V and 6 bases from J, with 30 bases in between. CDR3 DNA: TGCGCCAGCGGCAAAGTTGGGTTTTTTTTTGAATTGATGGATACGCAGTATTTT. It translates to CASGKVGFFFELMDTQYF.

This clone was counted once. This chain connects TRBV7-2 to TRBJ2-5; weak D call: TRBD2 (6 bases). With the DNA end fitting TRBJ2-7 better, the J assignment may be wrong. Germline CDR1 SGHTA, CDR2 FQGNSA. The CDR3 covers 12 residues. Here the CDR3 reads CASSQGLGEQYF. The CDR3 coding sequence is TGTGCCAGCAGCCAGGGACTTGGCGAGCAGTACTTC.

This clone came up once. V is TRBV19 and J is TRBJ2-3, with 7 bases matching TRBD2. The CDR3 contains 12 residues. J lost 6 bases, V lost 4 bases, and 1 base had no gene match. Germline-derived CDR1 and CDR2 are LNHDA and SQIVND (reference sequence). DNA of the CDR3: TGTGCCAGTAGTAGGGAGGGGGATACGCAGTATTTT. Protein sequence: CASSREGDTQYF.

The chain is built from TRBV6-5 and TRBJ1-2; D is perhaps TRBD1 (6 bases). Trimming removed 6 bases at V and 9 bases at J, with 11 bases between. The germline V gene has CDR1 MNHEY and CDR2 SVGAGI. The CDR3 has 11 residues. The CDR3 DNA sequence: TGTGCCAGCAGCCTCGGACAGAGCTACACCTTC. Residues: CASSLGQSYTF.

The V and J genes are TRBV28 and TRBJ1-3; possible D gene TRBD1, 5 bases. This CDR3 is built from 14 residues. Germline V CDR1 and CDR2: MDHEN, SYDVKM. V was clipped by 11 bases and J by 0 bases, with 14 bases between them. CDR3 DNA: TGTGCCTCGGGGGGAGGCAGCTCTGGAAACACCATATATTTT. It translates to CASGGGSSGNTIYF.

The chain has TRBV7-9 and TRBJ2-7, with TRBD1 as a possible D gene (5 bases). V was pared by 3 bases and J by 1 base, with 16 bases between. CDR1 SEHNR and CDR2 FQNEAQ come from the germline V gene (reference sequence). The CDR3 runs to 16 residues. The CDR3: CASSFEDHQGSYEQYF. DNA of the CDR3: TGTGCCAGCAGCTTTGAAGACCACCAGGGATCCTACGAGCAGTACTTC.

The rearrangement joins TRBV7-6 to TRBJ1-6; 12 nucleotides align to TRBD1. The trim removed 2 bases at V and 9 bases at J, leaving 5 bases unmatched. The CDR3 consists of 16 residues. Per the germline V gene, CDR1 is SGHVS and CDR2 is FNYEAQ. The CDR3 loop reads CASSLPPGQGASPLHF. CDR3 bases: TGTGCCAGCAGCTTACCCCCGGGACAGGGGGCTTCACCCCTCCACTTT.

J is TRBJ1-2 and V is TRBV10-3, with 9 bases matching TRBD1. Germline loops: CDR1 ENHRY, CDR2 SYGVKD. This CDR3 is built from 17 residues. Trimming removed 6 bases from V and 2 bases from J; junction bases left unmatched: 13. CDR3 residues: CAISIPGQGLANYGYTF. The DNA of the CDR3 is TGTGCCATCAGCATCCCGGGACAGGGACTAGCCAACTATGGCTACACCTTC.

The chain is built from TRBV7-8 and TRBJ1-5; maybe TRBD1 (6 bases). V lost 5 bases to trimming and J lost 1 base, with 12 bases between them. This CDR3 has 15 residues. Germline loops: CDR1 SGHVS, CDR2 FQNEAQ. CDR3 sequence reads: CASSPPGQSNQPQHF. In DNA, the CDR3 is TGTGCCAGCAGCCCTCCGGGACAAAGCAATCAGCCCCAGCATTTT.

The chain is built from TRBV5-1 and TRBJ2-1; 10 bases agree with TRBD2. The germline gives CDR1 SGHRS, CDR2 YFSETQ. The length of the CDR3 is 15 residues. V lost 2 bases, J lost 9 bases, and 8 bases stayed unmatched. The CDR3 loop is CASSFLTSGSSEQFF. CDR3 in DNA: TGCGCCAGCAGCTTCTTGACTAGCGGGTCTAGTGAGCAGTTCTTC.

This sequence joins TRBV10-2 and TRBJ2-2, with 8 bases identical to TRBD1. The V and J ends lost 2 bases and 7 bases, in that order; junction bases with no gene match: 9. This CDR3 has 16 amino acids. Germline CDR1 is WSHSY and CDR2 is SAAADI. The CDR3 coding sequence is TGCGCCAGCAGTGAGACCGCGGACAGGGCGGTCGGGGAGCTGTTTTTT. This gives the protein CASSETADRAVGELFF.

This clone was seen only once. The CDR3: CASSALLEIFSYNEQFF. The CDR3 coding sequence is TGTGCCAGCAGCGCCCTCCTAGAAATCTTCTCCTACAATGAGCAGTTCTTC. The chain joins TRBV9 to TRBJ2-1, with no clear D. V was trimmed by 3 bases and J by 0 bases, leaving 16 bases between them. The CDR3 loop spans 17 amino acids. Germline loops: CDR1 SGDLS, CDR2 YYNGEE.

This clone was seen more than once but under ten times. The chain is built from TRBV30 and TRBJ1-5; D is possibly TRBD1 (6 bases). In germline, CDR1 is GTSNPN, CDR2 SVGIG (reference sequence). V was clipped by 4 bases and J by 1 base, with 11 bases between them. This CDR3 comprises 14 residues. CDR3 region: CAWNQGTSNQPQHF. In nucleotides, the CDR3 is TGTGCCTGGAATCAGGGGACGAGCAATCAGCCCCAGCATTTT.

The chain is built from TRBV5-6 and TRBJ2-7, with 7 bases aligning to TRBD1. The CDR3 spans 13 residues. Losses at the gene ends were 1 base for V and 12 bases for J; bases not matched to a gene: 10. In germline, CDR1 is SGHDT, CDR2 YYEEEE. The CDR3 coding sequence is TGTGCCAGCAGCTTGCCGACAGGGATCGGGTCGTACTTC. Amino acid sequence: CASSLPTGIGSYF.

CDR3 DNA: TGTGCCAGCAGTGAAGCAGGGTCAGGCGAAAAACTGTTTTTT. Translation: CASSEAGSGEKLFF. The gene calls are TRBV25-1 and TRBJ1-4; maybe TRBD1 (5 bases). The length of the CDR3 is 14 residues. The ends were cut back, 2 bases at V and 8 bases at J, with 12 bases in the middle. CDR1 and CDR2 (germline): MGHDK, SYGVNS.

V is TRBV2 and J is TRBJ2-5; unclear D gene. This CDR3 region has 13 residues. Germline lookup yields CDR1 SNHLY and CDR2 FYNNEI. Trimming took 6 bases from V and 2 from J, leaving 10 bases between them. Here the CDR3 reads CASRTGFQETQYF. Here the CDR3 DNA reads TGTGCCAGCAGAACGGGCTTTCAAGAGACCCAGTACTTC.

This rearrangement joins TRBV15 to TRBJ1-1; D gene ambiguous. V lost 0 bases and J 1 base, leaving 9 bases between the germline ends. CDR3 length: 15 residues. Germline CDR1 LNHNV, CDR2 YYDKDF (reference sequence). DNA for the CDR3: TGTGCCACCAGCAGAGATAAGAGGACGAACACTGAAGCTTTCTTT. As protein: CATSRDKRTNTEAFF.

This chain connects TRBV11-2 to TRBJ2-2; D unresolved. Germline-derived CDR1 and CDR2 are SGHAT and FQNNGV. The V and J ends lost 5 bases and 4 bases respectively, with 14 bases between them. The CDR3 length is 15 residues. The CDR3, as DNA: TGTGCCAGCAGCCGAGGACGTGGCGGCACCGGGGAGCTGTTTTTT. Translating it yields CASSRGRGGTGELFF. The full variable domain, its missing parts supplied by reference TRBV11-2 and TRBJ2-2, is EAGVAQSPRYKIIEKRQSVAFWCNPISGHATLYWYQQILGQGPKLLIQFQNNGVVDDSQLPKDRFSAERLKGVDSTLKIQPAKLEDSAVYLCASSRGRGGTGELFFGEGSRLTVL.

The chain employs TRBV19 and TRBJ1-1; D is possibly TRBD1 (6 bases). The CDR3 sequence is 14 residues long. From germline, CDR1 is LNHDA and CDR2 SQIVND (reference sequence). Between the trimmed V and J ends, which lost 10 bases and 8 bases, there was a span of 23 bases. Here the CDR3 DNA reads TGTGCCACTCGACAGGCATCAGAAGACTGGGAAGCTTTCTTT. This sequence encodes CATRQASEDWEAFF.

This clone was seen a few times. J is TRBJ2-1 and V is TRBV5-6; 7 bases match TRBD2. The germline CDR1 and CDR2 sequences are SGHDT and YYEEEE. The CDR3 has 14 residues. Germline trimming cut 5 bases from V and 5 bases from J; bases unmatched to any gene: 7. CDR3 sequence (DNA): TGTGCCAGCAGGGACCCGGGACTAAACAATGAGCAGTTCTTC. Translation: CASRDPGLNNEQFF.

This chain connects TRBV5-1 to TRBJ2-5; 9 bases agree with TRBD1. Germline CDR1 SGHRS, CDR2 YFSETQ. V lost 3 bases, J lost 4 bases, and 4 bases stayed unmatched. This CDR3 is 14 amino acids long. The CDR3 DNA reads as TGCGCCAGCAGCTACACAGGGGGCAGAGAGACCCAGTACTTC. Its protein is CASSYTGGRETQYF.

This chain links TRBV19 with TRBJ1-5, with a tentative D call TRBD1 (6 bases). The CDR3 runs to 19 residues. Between the trimmed V and J ends, which lost 3 bases and 0 bases, there was a span of 21 bases. Germline V lookup: CDR1 LNHDA, CDR2 SQIVND (reference sequence). CDR3 in amino acids: CASSIWTDALLYSNQPQHF. The CDR3 bases are TGTGCCAGTAGTATCTGGACAGATGCCTTACTTTATAGCAATCAGCCCCAGCATTTT.